Presented here are 14 T cell receptor beta chains from one specimen sequenced in a study of shared clonotypes between healthy human individuals. The naive CD8 population came from CD45RO-negative cells selected for CCR7, without terminally differentiated effector memory CD45RA+ cells. Profiled with immunoSEQ multiplex PCR; TCRdb holds only in-frame clones, not every one. The profile shows about 1.9 million clones, around 95% of them singletons. The specimen sequenced was naive CD8+ T cells from PBMCs. Receptors originate from a man aged 18 to 30 in good health. Some clones in this sample may be carry-over from other donors' samples.

The chain recombines TRBV6-1 with TRBJ2-3; D gene uncertain. The length of the CDR3 is 12 residues. Germline-derived CDR1 and CDR2 are MNHNS and SASEGT. Deletions cut 7 bases from V and 5 bases from J, with 10 bases between. In DNA, the CDR3 is TGTGCCAGCAAGCCTAGAAAAGATACGCAGTATTTT. Translated: CASKPRKDTQYF.

This chain links TRBV4-1 with TRBJ1-1; tentatively, D is TRBD1 (6 bases). The length of the CDR3 is 14 residues. V shed 3 bases and J shed 4 bases, with 12 bases lying between them. CDR1 and CDR2 from the germline V gene are MGHRA and YSYEKL. The CDR3 nucleotides read TGCGCCAGCAGCCATGGGGACACCTCCACTGAAGCTTTCTTT. Encoded protein: CASSHGDTSTEAFF.

This chain uses TRBV4-1 with TRBJ1-3, with D possibly TRBD1 on 5 matching bases. Trimming stripped 6 bases from V and 4 bases from J, with 22 bases between. There are 17 residues in the CDR3. Germline CDR1 reads MGHRA; CDR2 reads YSYEKL. The CDR3 loop is CASSQDAGTLEGNTIYF. DNA for the CDR3: TGCGCCAGCAGTCAGGACGCCGGGACTCTCGAGGGAAACACCATATATTTT.

The chain recombines TRBV7-6 with TRBJ2-4; D is perhaps TRBD2 (6 bases). V was cut by 1 base and J by 9 bases, with 10 bases left in between. The CDR3 spans 13 residues. Per germline, CDR1 SGHVS and CDR2 FNYEAQ. The CDR3: CASSLGGGFIQYF. In nucleotides, the CDR3 is TGTGCCAGCAGCTTAGGTGGAGGGTTCATTCAGTACTTC.

DNA for the CDR3: TGCGCCAGCAGTGAGTCTAGGACTATTCGAACCCAGGGGGAGCAGTACTTC. Protein: CASSESRTIRTQGEQYF. The chain carries TRBV10-2 and TRBJ2-7, with D possibly called TRBD1 or TRBD2 (6 bases each). Deletions cut 0 bases from V and 7 bases from J, with 22 bases between. CDR3 length: 17 amino acids. The germline V gene has CDR1 WSHSY and CDR2 SAAADI.

The CDR3 sequence: CASSGFHRGVGNTIYF. As DNA, the CDR3 is TGTGCCAGCAGCGGTTTTCACAGGGGGGTCGGAAACACCATATATTTT. The chain carries TRBV5-6 and TRBJ1-3; TRBD1 agrees at 8 bases. The CDR3 is made up of 16 amino acids. After removal of 4 bases from V and 4 bases from J, the junction contained 10 bases not matched to a gene. Germline V gives CDR1 SGHDT, CDR2 YYEEEE.

This clone was seen only a few times. The CDR3 spells CAWSWRGHVNTEAFF. In DNA, the CDR3 is TGTGCCTGGAGTTGGAGGGGTCACGTGAACACTGAAGCTTTCTTT. J is TRBJ1-1 and V is TRBV30; a weak D match, TRBD1 (5 bases). CDR1 and CDR2 from the germline V gene are GTSNPN and SVGIG (reference sequence). This CDR3 region has 15 residues. Trimming took 2 bases from V and 0 from J, leaving 13 bases between them.

The V and J genes are TRBV28 and TRBJ1-1, with a tentative D call TRBD1 (5 bases). The CDR3 sequence is 14 residues long. Germline CDR1 MDHEN, CDR2 SYDVKM. Trimming stripped 8 bases from V and 3 bases from J, with 16 bases between. The CDR3 nucleotides read TGTGCCAGCGGGGAGGGACCGCGGGACACTGAAGCTTTCTTT. It codes for CASGEGPRDTEAFF.

This rearrangement joins TRBV5-5 to TRBJ1-1, with 7 bases aligning to TRBD1. The CDR3 extends over 14 amino acids. V shed 1 base and J 5 bases; nucleotides not matched to a gene: 5. Looked up from germline, CDR1 is SGHKS and CDR2 is YYEKEE (reference sequence). The CDR3 loop is CASSLWPTGTEAFF. DNA of the CDR3: TGTGCCAGCAGCTTGTGGCCGACAGGGACTGAAGCTTTCTTT.

The V call is TRBV9, the J call TRBJ2-5, with 16 bases that match TRBD2. The germline V gene encodes CDR1 SGDLS and CDR2 YYNGEE. With 3 bases clipped from V and 5 bases from J, the junction kept 10 bases outside the gene matches. The CDR3 length is 18 residues. CDR3 sequence: CASSGTGTSGRAGETQYF. The DNA of the CDR3 is TGTGCCAGCAGCGGTACCGGGACTAGCGGGAGGGCCGGGGAGACCCAGTACTTC.

This clone was detected only once. The chain combines TRBV28 with TRBJ2-2; 9 positions match TRBD1. Trimming removed 6 bases from V and 6 bases from J; junction bases left unmatched: 5. CDR1 MDHEN and CDR2 SYDVKM come from the germline V gene. The CDR3 length is 14 residues. The CDR3 bases are TGTGCCAGCAGCTGGGACAGGGCGGCCGGGGAGCTGTTTTTT. It encodes CASSWDRAAGELFF.

The DNA for the CDR3 is TGTGCCAGCAGTCCACTAGCGGGAGGGATGAATGAGCAGTTCTTC. This translates into CASSPLAGGMNEQFF. The V and J genes are TRBV27 and TRBJ2-1; TRBD2 agrees at 13 bases. Germline trimming cut 5 bases from V and 7 bases from J; bases unmatched to any gene: 5. The CDR3 loop spans 15 amino acids. The germline V gene encodes CDR1 MNHEY and CDR2 SMNVEV (reference sequence).

This chain links TRBV27 with TRBJ1-1; 10 bases are shared with TRBD1. J was trimmed by 1 base and V by 6 bases; bases with no gene match: 2. Germline values: CDR1 MNHEY, CDR2 SMNVEV (reference sequence). The CDR3 has 14 residues. The CDR3 protein is CASSGTGANTEAFF. CDR3 sequence (DNA): TGTGCCAGCAGCGGGACAGGGGCGAACACTGAAGCTTTCTTT.

This sequence joins TRBV28 and TRBJ2-7; 7 bases match TRBD1. CDR1 is MDHEN and CDR2 is SYDVKM in the germline V gene. CDR3 length: 15 residues. Trimming removed 0 bases from V and 2 bases from J; junction bases left unmatched: 4. The CDR3 DNA follows: TGTGCCAGCAGTTTATGGGGGACAGTTACCTACGAGCAGTACTTC. It translates to CASSLWGTVTYEQYF.